The clone carrying this TCR beta chain appeared once. Sequencing was performed with immunoSEQ multiplex PCR; in TCRdb, only in-frame clones are kept and a portion is missing. The table has tens of thousands of clones, around 94% seen once. The data belong to a study of siplizumab effects on memory and regulatory T cells. V lost 7 bases and J 3 bases, leaving 18 bases between the germline ends. CDR1 and CDR2 from the germline V gene are MNHNS and SASEGT. This CDR3 spans 15 amino acids. The gene calls are TRBV6-1 and TRBJ1-2, with D uncertain. The clonotype originates from a human donor in good health. The sequenced sample was non-Treg CD4+ T cells sorted from blood. The CDR3 nucleotides are TGTGCCAGCACCCGAGGGCTAGGGCTAGACTATGGCTACACCTTC. It is translated as CASTRGLGLDYGYTF.